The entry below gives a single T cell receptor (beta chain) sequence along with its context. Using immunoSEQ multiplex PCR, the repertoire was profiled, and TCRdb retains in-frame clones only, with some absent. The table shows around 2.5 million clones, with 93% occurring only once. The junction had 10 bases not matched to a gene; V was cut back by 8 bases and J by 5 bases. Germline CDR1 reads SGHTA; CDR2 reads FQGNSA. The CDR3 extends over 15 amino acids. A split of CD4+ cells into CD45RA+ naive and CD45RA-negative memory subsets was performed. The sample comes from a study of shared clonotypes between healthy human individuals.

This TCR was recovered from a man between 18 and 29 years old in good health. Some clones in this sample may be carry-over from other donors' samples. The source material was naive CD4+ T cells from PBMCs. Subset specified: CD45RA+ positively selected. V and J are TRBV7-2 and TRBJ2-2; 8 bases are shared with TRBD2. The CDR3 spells CASSRPAGGTGELFF. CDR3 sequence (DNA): TGTGCCAGCTCAAGACCGGCGGGAGGTACCGGGGAGCTGTTTTTT. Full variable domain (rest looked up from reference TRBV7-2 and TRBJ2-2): GAGVSQSPSNKVTEKGKDVELRCDPISGHTALYWYRQSLGQGLEFLIYFQGNSAPDKSGLPSDRFSAERTGGSVSTLTIQRTQQEDSAVYLCASSRPAGGTGELFFGEGSRLTVL.